This T cell receptor (beta chain) is drawn from a study of cytomegalovirus exposure and HLA in healthy donors. Germline CDR1 and CDR2: MNHNS and SASEGT. Trimming pared 8 bases from V and 4 bases from J, leaving 18 bases between. This CDR3 spans 14 amino acids. The PCR had 60 Vbeta and 13 Jbeta primers. Some clones are missing from TCRdb's copy, which holds only in-frame ones; the method was immunoSEQ multiplex PCR. In the table there are about 180,000 clones, over 70% of which are singletons. This clonotype was sampled from a man aged 18-30 years in good health and CMV-seronegative. Input material: PBMCs. This rearrangement joins TRBV6-1 to TRBJ2-7; D perhaps matches TRBD2 (6 bases). Here the CDR3 DNA reads TGTGCCAGCCCTTCTCGGGCGGGGACGTACGAGCAGTACTTC. Its protein is CASPSRAGTYEQYF.